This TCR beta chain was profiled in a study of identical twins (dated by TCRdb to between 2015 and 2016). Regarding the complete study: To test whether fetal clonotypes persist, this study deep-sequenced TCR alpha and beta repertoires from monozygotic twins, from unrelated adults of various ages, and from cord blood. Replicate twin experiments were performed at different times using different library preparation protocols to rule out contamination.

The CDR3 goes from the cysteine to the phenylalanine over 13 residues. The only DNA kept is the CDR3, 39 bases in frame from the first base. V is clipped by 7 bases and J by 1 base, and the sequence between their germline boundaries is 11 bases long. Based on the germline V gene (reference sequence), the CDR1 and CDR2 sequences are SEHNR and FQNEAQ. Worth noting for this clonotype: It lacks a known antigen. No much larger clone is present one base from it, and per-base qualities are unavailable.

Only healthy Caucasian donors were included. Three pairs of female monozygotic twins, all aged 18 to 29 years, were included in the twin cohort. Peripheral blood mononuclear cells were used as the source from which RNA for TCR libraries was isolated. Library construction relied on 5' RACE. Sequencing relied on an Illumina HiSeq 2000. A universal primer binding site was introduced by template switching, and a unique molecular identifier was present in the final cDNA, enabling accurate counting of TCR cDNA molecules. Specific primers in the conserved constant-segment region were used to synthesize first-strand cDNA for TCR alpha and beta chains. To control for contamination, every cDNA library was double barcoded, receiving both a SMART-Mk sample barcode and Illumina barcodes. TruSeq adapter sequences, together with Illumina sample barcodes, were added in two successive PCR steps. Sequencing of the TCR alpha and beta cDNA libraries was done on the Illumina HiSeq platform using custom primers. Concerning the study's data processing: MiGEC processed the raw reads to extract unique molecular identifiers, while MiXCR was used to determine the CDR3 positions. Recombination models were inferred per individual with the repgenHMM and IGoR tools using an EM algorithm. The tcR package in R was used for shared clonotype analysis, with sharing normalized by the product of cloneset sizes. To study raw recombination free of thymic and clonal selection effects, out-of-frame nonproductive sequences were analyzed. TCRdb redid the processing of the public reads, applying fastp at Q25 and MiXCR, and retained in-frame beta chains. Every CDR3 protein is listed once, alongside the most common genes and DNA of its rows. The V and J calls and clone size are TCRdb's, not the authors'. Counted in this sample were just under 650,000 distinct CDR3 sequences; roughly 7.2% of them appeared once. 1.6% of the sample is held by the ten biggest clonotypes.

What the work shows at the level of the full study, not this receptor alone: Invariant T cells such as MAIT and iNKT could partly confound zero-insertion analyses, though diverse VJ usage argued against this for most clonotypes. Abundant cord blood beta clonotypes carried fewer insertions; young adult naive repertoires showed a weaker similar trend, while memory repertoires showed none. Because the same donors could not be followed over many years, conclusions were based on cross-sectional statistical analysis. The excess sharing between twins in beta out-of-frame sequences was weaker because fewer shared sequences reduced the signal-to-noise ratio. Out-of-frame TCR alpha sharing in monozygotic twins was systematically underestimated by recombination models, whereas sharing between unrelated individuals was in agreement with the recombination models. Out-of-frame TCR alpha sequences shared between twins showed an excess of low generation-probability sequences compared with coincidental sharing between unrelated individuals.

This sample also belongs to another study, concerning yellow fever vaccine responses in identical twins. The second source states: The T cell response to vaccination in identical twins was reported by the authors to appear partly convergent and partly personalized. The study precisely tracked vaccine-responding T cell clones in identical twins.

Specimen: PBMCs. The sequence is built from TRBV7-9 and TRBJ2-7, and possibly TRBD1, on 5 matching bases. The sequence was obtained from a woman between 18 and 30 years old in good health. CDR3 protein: CASIDSLSYEQYF. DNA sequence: TGTGCCAGCATCGACAGTTTATCCTACGAGCAGTACTTC. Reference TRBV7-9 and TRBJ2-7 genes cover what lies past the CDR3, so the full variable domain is DTGVSQNPRHKITKRGQNVTFRCDPISEHNRLYWYRQTLGQGPEFLTYFQNEAQLEKSRLLSDRFSAERPKGSFSTLEIQRTEQGDSAMYLCASIDSLSYEQYFGPGTRLTVT.